A single sample is the source of the 6 T cell receptor beta chains below, sequenced in a study of cytomegalovirus exposure and HLA in healthy donors (TCRdb year 2017). The receptor library was made with the immunoSEQ multiplex PCR assay. The multiplex PCR relied on a mix of 60 forward primers for TCR Vbeta segments and 13 reverse primers for TCR Jbeta segments. TCRdb carries this immuneACCESS record with in-frame sequences only. Its versions omit some clonotypes, under half of them owing to an unresolved V gene in the studies checked, with the rest unexplained. Per the sample table, the count is tens of thousands of clones. The top ten constitute roughly 2.9% of the sample. Material: PBMCs. The receptors were gathered from a young woman in good health and CMV-seropositive.

The chain is built from TRBV29-1 and TRBJ2-1; possibly TRBD2 for D (6 bases). Germline assignment: CDR1 SQVTM and CDR2 ANQGSEA. Trimming removed 2 bases from V and 2 bases from J, with 16 bases in between. The CDR3 covers 16 residues. CDR3 nucleotide sequence: TGCAGCGTTGAAAGTCAAACCCTAGCGACCTACAATGAGCAGTTCTTC. Translated, it gives CSVESQTLATYNEQFF.

The V call is TRBV5-4, the J call TRBJ2-7; TRBD2 agrees at 7 bases. V was clipped by 2 bases and J by 0 bases; unmatched bases: 5. The CDR3 is made up of 15 amino acids. Germline V lookup: CDR1 SGHNT, CDR2 YYREEE (reference sequence). In nucleotides, the CDR3 is TGTGCCAGCAGCTTACTAGCGCACTCCTCCTACGAGCAGTACTTC. It is translated as CASSLLAHSSYEQYF.

The chain recombines TRBV5-6 with TRBJ1-5; 7 nucleotides align to TRBD1. V lost 4 bases and J lost 9; bases outside the gene matches: 7. Looked up from germline, CDR1 is SGHDT and CDR2 is YYEEEE. CDR3 length equals 13 residues. The CDR3 nucleotides are TGTGCCAGCAGCCCGGGAGGGGACAGGCCCCAGCATTTT. It codes for CASSPGGDRPQHF. The full variable domain, completed using reference TRBV5-6 and TRBJ1-5, is DAGVTQSPTHLIKTRGQQVTLRCSPKSGHDTVSWYQQALGQGPQFIFQYYEEEERQRGNFPDRFSGHQFPNYSSELNVNALLLGDSALYLCASSPGGDRPQHFGDGTRLSIL.

The genes are TRBV28 and TRBJ1-5; 9 positions match TRBD1. The V gene's germline CDR1 is MDHEN and CDR2 SYDVKM. V lost 1 base to trimming and J lost 6 bases; unmatched junction nucleotides: 13. The CDR3 contains 18 residues. DNA of the CDR3: TGTGCCAGCAGTTTATTCCGTACCGGGACAGGGTTGATTCAGCCCCAGCATTTT. Amino acids: CASSLFRTGTGLIQPQHF.

V gene TRBV4-1 combines with J gene TRBJ2-5; tentative D call: TRBD2 (5 bases). V shed 1 base and J shed 3 bases, with 15 bases lying between them. Germline V gene sequence: CDR1 MGHRA, CDR2 YSYEKL. The CDR3 consists of 16 residues. The CDR3 region has the DNA TGCGCCAGCAGCCAAGGCAGCCAGAGGGATGAAGAGACCCAGTACTTC. Amino acids: CASSQGSQRDEETQYF.

This rearrangement joins TRBV10-3 to TRBJ2-7, with 12 bases lining up with TRBD1. J was trimmed by 7 bases and V by 0 bases; bases with no gene match: 7. Germline CDR1 ENHRY, CDR2 SYGVKD. This CDR3 is 16 amino acids long. The chain's CDR3 is CAISESLGQGAREQYF. The CDR3 DNA sequence: TGTGCCATCAGTGAGTCGCTGGGACAGGGGGCGCGGGAGCAGTACTTC.